Listed below are T cell receptor beta chains from one sample, sequenced in a study of TIL therapy for anti-PD-1-resistant metastatic lung cancer. Sequenced by immunoSEQ multiplex PCR; TCRdb stores in-frame clones only, minus some. The sample lists about 32,000 clones, about 70% occurring once. The starting material was blood, obtained at baseline. Receptors were obtained from a woman between 30 and 80 years old with non-small cell lung cancer. The CDR3 runs from the conserved cysteine through the conserved F or W. The order of the fields is clone size, D gene, V gene, J gene, CDR3 DNA, CDR3 protein. The D gene is left open where the match is weak. Clone size is shown for a subset of rows, as once, few, many or a class of expanded clone.

>-|TRBD2|TRBV5-6|TRBJ2-1
TGTGCCAGCAGGAGGGCCGGACTAGCTGAGCAGTTCTTC
CASRRAGLAEQFF
>-|-|TRBV6-1|TRBJ1-1
TGTGCCAGCAGAGACCCCCCGGGAGGCACTGAAGCTTTCTTT
CASRDPPGGTEAFF
>-|TRBD1|TRBV29-1|TRBJ2-1
TGCAGCGTTGGCGGACAGGGGGCTTTAAATGAGCAGTTCTTC
CSVGGQGALNEQFF
>-|-|TRBV2|TRBJ1-2
TGTGCCAGCAGCGTCGGGGTGGAGGGGCATGGCTACACCTTC
CASSVGVEGHGYTF
>few|-|TRBV10-2|TRBJ2-7
TGCGCCAGCAGTACAGGGTCCGAGCAGTACTTC
CASSTGSEQYF
>few|-|TRBV5-1|TRBJ1-1
TGCGCCAGCAGCTTGATCGAAGGGAACACTGAAGCTTTCTTT
CASSLIEGNTEAFF
>-|-|TRBV12-5|TRBJ2-7
TGTGCTAGTGGTTTGAGGCAGGGAGAAGACGAGCAGTACTTC
CASGLRQGEDEQYF
>once|-|TRBV4-1|TRBJ1-4
TGCGCCAGCAGCCAGATCGGTGCGAAAGGCTGGGGAGGGGAAAAACTGTTTTTT
CASSQIGAKGWGGEKLFF
>-|-|TRBV5-6|TRBJ2-7
TGTGCCAGCAGCTTATCGAGCGACACATACGAGCAGTACTTC
CASSLSSDTYEQYF
>-|TRBD1|TRBV27|TRBJ2-1
TGTGCCAGCAGTTCAACCGGGACAGGGGAGTACTACAATGAGCAGTTCTTC
CASSSTGTGEYYNEQFF
>-|-|TRBV6-1|TRBJ2-5
TGTGCCAGCGGGAGACCATACCCTCAAGAGACCCAGTACTTC
CASGRPYPQETQYF
>-|TRBD1|TRBV6-1|TRBJ2-7
TGTGCCAGCAGTTTCGGACAGGGTCCCCCCTACGAGCAGTACTTC
CASSFGQGPPYEQYF
>-|TRBD2|TRBV6-5|TRBJ2-5
TGTGCCAGCAGCTGGACTAGCGGTGGGGAGACCCAGTACTTC
CASSWTSGGETQYF
>-|TRBD1|TRBV10-3|TRBJ1-2
TGTGCCATCAGTTTCGACAGGGGGCCCTATGGCTACACCTTC
CAISFDRGPYGYTF
>-|TRBD2|TRBV6-5|TRBJ2-1
TGTGCCAGCAGTTACACGCGGGGGTACAATGAGCAGTTCTTC
CASSYTRGYNEQFF
>-|-|TRBV7-9|TRBJ2-1
TGTGCCAGCAGCCCGCGTGTCTCCCCCTCCAATGAGCAGTTCTTC
CASSPRVSPSNEQFF
>once|-|TRBV2|TRBJ2-1
TGTGCCAGCAGTGCAGGCTCCTACAATGAGCAGTTCTTC
CASSAGSYNEQFF
>-|TRBD2|TRBV5-1|TRBJ2-7
TGCGCCAGCAGCTCGCGGGCCGGGACTAGCTCGTCCGAGCAGTACTTC
CASSSRAGTSSSEQYF
>-|-|TRBV11-2|TRBJ2-3
TGTGCCAGCAGCTTAGATTACCGCACAGATACGCAGTATTTT
CASSLDYRTDTQYF
>-|TRBD2|TRBV30|TRBJ2-1
TGTGCCCGACACCTAGCGGGAATAGGCAATGAGCAGTTCTTC
CARHLAGIGNEQFF
>-|TRBD1|TRBV6-1|TRBJ1-2
TGTGCCAGCAGTGAGGGACAGGGGGCGGTTGGCTACACCTTC
CASSEGQGAVGYTF
>-|-|TRBV14|TRBJ2-7
TGTGCCAGCAGCCAAGATACCCCCTCCGAGCAGTACTTC
CASSQDTPSEQYF
>-|-|TRBV10-1|TRBJ2-3
TGCGCCACCCCCCCTGCCGGTAGCACAGATACGCAGTATTTT
CATPPAGSTDTQYF
>-|-|TRBV28|TRBJ2-7
TGTGCCAGCAGTTTATCTCCGAGCTCCTACGAGCAGTACTTC
CASSLSPSSYEQYF
>-|-|TRBV2|TRBJ2-3
TGTGCCAGCAGGATCACAGATACGCAGTATTTT
CASRITDTQYF
>-|-|TRBV2|TRBJ2-2
TGTGCCAGCAGTGACCAGCAGGGTCAGTACACCGGGGAGCTGTTTTTT
CASSDQQGQYTGELFF
>-|TRBD2|TRBV7-9|TRBJ2-6
TGTGCCAGCAGCTTTAGGCTAGCGGGAACTGGGGCCAACGTCCTGACTTTC
CASSFRLAGTGANVLTF
>few|-|TRBV29-1|TRBJ1-1
TGCAGCGCAGCTACAGCCATGAACACTGAAGCTTTCTTT
CSAATAMNTEAFF
>-|-|TRBV6-1|TRBJ2-6
TGTGCCAGCACCCGGGAGTCTGGGGCCAACGTCCTGACTTTC
CASTRESGANVLTF
>-|TRBD1|TRBV5-6|TRBJ1-5
TGTGCCAGCAGCTTCCGACAGGGTGTACAGCCCCAGCATTTT
CASSFRQGVQPQHF
>-|TRBD2|TRBV6-5|TRBJ2-1
TGTGCCAGCACCTTAGCGGGAGGGCCCTACAATGAGCAGTTCTTC
CASTLAGGPYNEQFF
>few|-|TRBV2|TRBJ2-1
TGTGCCAGCACAGCGAGGACCTACAATGAGCAGTTCTTC
CASTARTYNEQFF
>-|-|TRBV4-1|TRBJ2-7
TGCGCCAGCAGCCAAGAATGGGGGGCTATGTACGAGCAGTACTTC
CASSQEWGAMYEQYF
>-|-|TRBV9|TRBJ2-7
TGTGCCAGCAGCCGGGTTGGGACCGAGCAGTACTTC
CASSRVGTEQYF
>-|-|TRBV18|TRBJ1-1
TGTGCCAGCTCACCACCGGACAGTAGAGGGACTGAAGCTTTCTTT
CASSPPDSRGTEAFF
>-|-|TRBV9|TRBJ2-2
TGTGCCAGCAGCCCACATAATTCTAACACCGGGGAGCTGTTTTTT
CASSPHNSNTGELFF
>-|-|TRBV7-9|TRBJ2-6
TGTGCCTCCGGGAGTCCCGCCTCTGGGGCCAACGTCCTGACTTTC
CASGSPASGANVLTF
>-|-|TRBV9|TRBJ1-1
TGTGCCAGCACGTCGGGCGCGGGGGGGAACACTGAAGCTTTCTTT
CASTSGAGGNTEAFF
>-|-|TRBV5-1|TRBJ2-1
TGCGCCAGCAGCTTGGAGACCTTTGAGCAGTTCTTC
CASSLETFEQFF
>few|-|TRBV5-1|TRBJ2-7
TGCGCCAGCAGCGGCTACTCCTACGAGCAGTACTTC
CASSGYSYEQYF
>-|-|TRBV5-4|TRBJ2-6
TGTGCCAGCAGCTTGGCAGTCACTGGGGCCAACGTCCTGACTTTC
CASSLAVTGANVLTF
>-|TRBD2|TRBV7-2|TRBJ2-3
TGTGCCAGCAGCACACAAGCGGGAAGGTCAGATACGCAGTATTTT
CASSTQAGRSDTQYF
>-|-|TRBV29-1|TRBJ2-7
TGCAGCGTTTCGGAGGGAGCGTCATCCTACGAGCAGTACTTC
CSVSEGASSYEQYF
>-|TRBD2|TRBV29-1|TRBJ2-5
TGCAGCGTTGAAGGGGCTAGCGGAATCCAAGAGACCCAGTACTTC
CSVEGASGIQETQYF
>-|-|TRBV21-1|TRBJ2-7
TGTGCCAGCAGCATGGCCACCTACGAGCAGTACTTC
CASSMATYEQYF
>few|-|TRBV23-1|TRBJ2-1
TGCGCCAGCAGCCTAGGGGATGAGCAGTTCTTC
CASSLGDEQFF
>-|-|TRBV6-5|TRBJ2-7
TGTGCCAGCAGTTACTCGGCCGGGGGAGCCTACGAGCAGTACTTC
CASSYSAGGAYEQYF
>-|-|TRBV14|TRBJ2-1
TGTGCCAGCAGCCAAGATAGGACGGGTGGCAATGAGCAGTTCTTC
CASSQDRTGGNEQFF
>few|-|TRBV7-2|TRBJ1-2
TGTGCCAGCAGTCTAAACGCGGTAGGCTACACCTTC
CASSLNAVGYTF